The 5 T cell receptor beta chains listed next were all sequenced from one sample in a study of CD8 T cells in ankylosing spondylitis (dated by TCRdb to the late 2010s). The library was built by means of 5' RACE. The instrument was an Illumina HiSeq 2500. The public reads were reprocessed in TCRdb via fastp at Q25 and MiXCR, keeping in-frame beta chains. One record per CDR3 amino acid sequence lists the most common genes and DNA. The sample table records about 210,000 distinct CDR3 sequences; roughly 8% of these occur just once. Around 5.1% of the sample is in the top ten clones. The sequenced sample consisted of blood, either unsorted or a sorted T cell fraction (not recorded which). The receptors originated from a female donor with ankylosing spondylitis or in good health (not recorded which).

This clonotype was found many times. V usage is TRBV5-5 and J usage is TRBJ2-7; 10 bases line up with TRBD2. Germline-derived CDR1 and CDR2 are SGHKS and YYEKEE (reference sequence). The CDR3 is made up of 16 amino acids. V shed 3 bases, J shed 3 bases, and the junction held 9 bases outside the gene matches. For the CDR3, the DNA is TGTGCCAGCAGCTCCAAGAGACTAGCGGGCAACTACGAGCAGTACTTC. This sequence encodes CASSSKRLAGNYEQYF.

This clonotype was detected many times. This chain uses TRBV4-2 with TRBJ2-1; 9 nucleotides align to TRBD2. With 0 bases clipped from V and 8 bases from J, the junction kept 11 bases outside the gene matches. Per germline, CDR1 LGHNA and CDR2 YNFKEQ. This CDR3 contains 17 residues. CDR3 sequence reads: CASSQEGASGISDEQFF. The CDR3 coding sequence is TGTGCCAGCAGCCAAGAAGGGGCTAGCGGGATCTCGGATGAGCAGTTCTTC.

Note on this clonotype: A much larger clone sits a single nucleotide away, making a read error possible. J is TRBJ2-7 and V is TRBV3-1; no clear D. The CDR3 loop spans 14 amino acids. Germline V lookup: CDR1 LGHDT, CDR2 YNNKEL (reference sequence). CDR3 bases: TGTACCAGCAGCGCGAGGTACGGGCTCTACGAGCAGTACTTC. It translates to CTSSARYGLYEQYF.

This clonotype was seen a few times. The J gene is TRBJ2-1, the V gene TRBV9; 10 bases map to TRBD2. Germline V gene data show CDR1 as SGDLS and CDR2 as YYNGEE. Trimming at V came to 4 bases and at J to 4 bases, leaving 8 bases not matched to a gene. The CDR3 is 16 residues long. This chain's CDR3 is CASSPIGTSVYNEQFF. The CDR3 nucleotides read TGTGCCAGCAGCCCGATCGGGACTAGCGTGTACAATGAGCAGTTCTTC.

This clonotype was seen many times. It is unclear where the CDR3 begins or ends on the DNA, so no DNA is shown, and the CDR3 is as TCRdb lists it. This chain connects TRBV12-3 or TRBV12-4 to TRBJ1-1. The length of the CDR3 is 13 amino acids, counting both ends. The CDR3 protein is CASSSSVNAEAFF.